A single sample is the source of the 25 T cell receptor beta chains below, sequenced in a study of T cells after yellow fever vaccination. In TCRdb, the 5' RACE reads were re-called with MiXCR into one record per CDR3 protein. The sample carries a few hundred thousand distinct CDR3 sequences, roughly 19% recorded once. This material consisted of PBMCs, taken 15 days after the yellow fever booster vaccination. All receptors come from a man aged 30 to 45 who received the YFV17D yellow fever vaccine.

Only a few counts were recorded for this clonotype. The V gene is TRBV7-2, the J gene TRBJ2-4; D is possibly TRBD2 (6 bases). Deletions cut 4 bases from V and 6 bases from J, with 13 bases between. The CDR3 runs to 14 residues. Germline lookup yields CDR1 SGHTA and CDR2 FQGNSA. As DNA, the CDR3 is TGTGCCAGCAGCTGGGGGGACTCCCGAAACATTCAGTACTTC. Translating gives CASSWGDSRNIQYF.

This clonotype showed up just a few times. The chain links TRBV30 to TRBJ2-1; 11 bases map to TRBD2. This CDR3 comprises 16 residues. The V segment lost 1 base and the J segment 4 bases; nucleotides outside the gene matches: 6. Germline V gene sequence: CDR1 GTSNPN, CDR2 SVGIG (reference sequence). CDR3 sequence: CAWSALGTSGYNEQFF. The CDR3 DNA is TGTGCCTGGAGTGCCCTGGGGACTAGCGGATACAATGAGCAGTTCTTC.

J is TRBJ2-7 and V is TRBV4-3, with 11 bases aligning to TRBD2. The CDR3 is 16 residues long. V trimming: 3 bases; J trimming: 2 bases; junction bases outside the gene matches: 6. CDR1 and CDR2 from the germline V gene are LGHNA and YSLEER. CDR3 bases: TGCGCCAGCAGCCAGGGGGTAGCGGGGGGGGCCTACGAGCAGTACTTC. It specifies CASSQGVAGGAYEQYF.

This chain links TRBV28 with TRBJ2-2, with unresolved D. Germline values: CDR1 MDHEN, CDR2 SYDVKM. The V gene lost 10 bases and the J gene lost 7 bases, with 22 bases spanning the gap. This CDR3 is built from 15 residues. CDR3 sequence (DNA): TGTGCCACCCTGTCATCGGGTCTCCGATACGGGGAGCTGTTTTTT. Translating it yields CATLSSGLRYGELFF.

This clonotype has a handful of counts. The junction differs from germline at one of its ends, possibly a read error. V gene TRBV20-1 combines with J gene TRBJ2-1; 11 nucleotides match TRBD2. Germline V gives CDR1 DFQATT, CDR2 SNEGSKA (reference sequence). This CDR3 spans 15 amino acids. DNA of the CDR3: TGCAGTGCTAGCCCCACTAGCGGGAGTAGGAATGAGCAGATCTTC. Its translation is CSASPTSGSRNEQIF.

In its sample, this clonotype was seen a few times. The CDR3 DNA reads TGTGCCAGCAGCCGCGACAGATATCAAGATACGCAGTATTTT. Translated, it gives CASSRDRYQDTQYF. The chain recombines TRBV6-2 or TRBV6-3 with TRBJ2-3, with a weak D call TRBD1 (5 bases). The CDR3 is made up of 14 amino acids. Trimming shortened V by 6 bases and J by 5 bases, and 15 bases separated the two germline ends. Per the germline V gene, CDR1 is MNHEY and CDR2 is SVGEGT.

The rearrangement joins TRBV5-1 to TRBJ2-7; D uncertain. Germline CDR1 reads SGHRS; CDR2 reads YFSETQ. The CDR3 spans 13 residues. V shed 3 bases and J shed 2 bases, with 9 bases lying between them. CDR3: CASSYGSTYEQYF. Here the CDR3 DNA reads TGCGCCAGCAGCTACGGGTCCACCTACGAGCAGTACTTC.

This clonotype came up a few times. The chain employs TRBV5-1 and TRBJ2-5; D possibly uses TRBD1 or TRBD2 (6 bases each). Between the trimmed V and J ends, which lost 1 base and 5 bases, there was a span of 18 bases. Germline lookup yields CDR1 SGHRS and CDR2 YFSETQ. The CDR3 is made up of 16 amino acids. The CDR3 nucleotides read TGCGCCAGCAGCTTGTATCTCTCGGGGGCGGGTGAGACCCAGTACTTC. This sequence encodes CASSLYLSGAGETQYF.

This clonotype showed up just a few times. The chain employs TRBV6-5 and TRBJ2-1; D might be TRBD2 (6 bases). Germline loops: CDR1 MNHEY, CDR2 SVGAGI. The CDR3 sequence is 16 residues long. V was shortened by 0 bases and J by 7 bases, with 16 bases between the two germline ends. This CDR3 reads CASSYSILAGNNEQFF. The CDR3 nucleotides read TGTGCCAGCAGTTACTCGATATTGGCGGGGAATAATGAGCAGTTCTTC.

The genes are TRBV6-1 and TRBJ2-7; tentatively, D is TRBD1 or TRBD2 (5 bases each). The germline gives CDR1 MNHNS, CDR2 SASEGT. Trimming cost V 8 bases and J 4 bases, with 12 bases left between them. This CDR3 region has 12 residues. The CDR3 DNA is TGTGCCAGCCCTAGGGACGGTTACGAGCAGTACTTC. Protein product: CASPRDGYEQYF.

The chain's CDR3 is CASKDRGDTGELFF. The CDR3 nucleotides are TGTGCCAGTAAGGACAGGGGGGACACCGGGGAGCTGTTTTTT. V and J are TRBV19 and TRBJ2-2, with 10 bases lining up with TRBD1. Unmatched junction bases numbered 2, after V lost 7 bases and J lost 3 bases. Looked up from germline, CDR1 is LNHDA and CDR2 is SQIVND (reference sequence). This CDR3 region has 14 residues.

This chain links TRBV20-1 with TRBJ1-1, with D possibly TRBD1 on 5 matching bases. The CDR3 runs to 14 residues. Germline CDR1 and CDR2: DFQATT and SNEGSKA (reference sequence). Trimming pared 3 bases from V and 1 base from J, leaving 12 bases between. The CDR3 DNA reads TGCAGTGCTAGTAAGGGACGGAGGAACACTGAAGCTTTCTTT. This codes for CSASKGRRNTEAFF.

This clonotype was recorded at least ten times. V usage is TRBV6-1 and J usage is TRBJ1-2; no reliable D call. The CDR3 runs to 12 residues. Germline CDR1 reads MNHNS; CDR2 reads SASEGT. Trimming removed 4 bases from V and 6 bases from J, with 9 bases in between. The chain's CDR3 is CASSGQVDGYTF. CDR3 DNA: TGTGCCAGCAGTGGGCAGGTCGATGGCTACACCTTC.

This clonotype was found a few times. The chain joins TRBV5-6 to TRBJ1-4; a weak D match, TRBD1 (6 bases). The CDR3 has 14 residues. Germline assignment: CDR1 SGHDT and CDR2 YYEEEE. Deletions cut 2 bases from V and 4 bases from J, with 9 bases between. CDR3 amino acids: CASSFTGYNEKLFF. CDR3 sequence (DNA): TGTGCCAGCAGCTTCACAGGGTATAATGAAAAACTGTTTTTT.

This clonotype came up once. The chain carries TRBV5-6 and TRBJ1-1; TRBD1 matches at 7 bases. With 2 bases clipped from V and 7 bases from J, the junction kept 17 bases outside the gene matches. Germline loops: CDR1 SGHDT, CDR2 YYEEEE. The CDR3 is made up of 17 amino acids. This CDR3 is CASSLQTGLVPWGEAFF. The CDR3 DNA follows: TGTGCCAGCAGCTTACAGACAGGGCTTGTTCCCTGGGGTGAAGCTTTCTTT.

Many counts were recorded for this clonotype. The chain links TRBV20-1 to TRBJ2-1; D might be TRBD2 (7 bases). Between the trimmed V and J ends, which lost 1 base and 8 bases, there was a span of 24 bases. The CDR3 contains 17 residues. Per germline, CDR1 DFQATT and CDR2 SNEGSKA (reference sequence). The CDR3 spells CSARAPGGAGPQDEQFF. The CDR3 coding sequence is TGCAGTGCTAGAGCCCCGGGGGGCGCGGGGCCCCAGGATGAGCAGTTCTTC.

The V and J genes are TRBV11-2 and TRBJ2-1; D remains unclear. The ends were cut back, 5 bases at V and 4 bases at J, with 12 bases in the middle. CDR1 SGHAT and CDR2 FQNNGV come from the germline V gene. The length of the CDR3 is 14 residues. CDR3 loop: CASSPRTAYNEQFF. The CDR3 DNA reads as TGTGCCAGCAGCCCCAGGACGGCGTACAATGAGCAGTTCTTC.

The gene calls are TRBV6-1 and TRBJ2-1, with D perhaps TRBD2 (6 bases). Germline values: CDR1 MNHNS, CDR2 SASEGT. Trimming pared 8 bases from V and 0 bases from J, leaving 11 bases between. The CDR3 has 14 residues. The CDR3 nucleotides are TGTGCCAGCCAACGAGCGGGCTCCTACAATGAGCAGTTCTTC. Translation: CASQRAGSYNEQFF.

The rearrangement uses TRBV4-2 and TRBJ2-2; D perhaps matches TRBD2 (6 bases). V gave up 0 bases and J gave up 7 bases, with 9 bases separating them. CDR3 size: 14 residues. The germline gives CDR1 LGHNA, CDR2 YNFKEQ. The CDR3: CASSQEGLGGELFF. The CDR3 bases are TGTGCCAGCAGCCAAGAGGGACTTGGCGGGGAGCTGTTTTTT.

The CDR3 loop is CASSQTDSSYEQYF. The CDR3 DNA reads TGTGCCAGCAGCCAGACAGATAGCTCCTACGAGCAGTACTTC. The chain has TRBV4-2 and TRBJ2-7, with a possible D match to TRBD1 (5 bases). Deletions cut 3 bases from V and 0 bases from J, with 9 bases between. This CDR3 has 14 residues. Per germline, CDR1 LGHNA and CDR2 YNFKEQ.

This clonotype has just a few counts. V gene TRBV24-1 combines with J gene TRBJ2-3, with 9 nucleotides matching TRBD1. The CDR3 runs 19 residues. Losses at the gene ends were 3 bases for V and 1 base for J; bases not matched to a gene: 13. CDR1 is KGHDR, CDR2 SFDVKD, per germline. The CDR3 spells CATSDTLNPGQGGTDTQYF. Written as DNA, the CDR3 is TGTGCCACCAGTGATACCTTAAATCCGGGACAGGGAGGCACAGATACGCAGTATTTT.

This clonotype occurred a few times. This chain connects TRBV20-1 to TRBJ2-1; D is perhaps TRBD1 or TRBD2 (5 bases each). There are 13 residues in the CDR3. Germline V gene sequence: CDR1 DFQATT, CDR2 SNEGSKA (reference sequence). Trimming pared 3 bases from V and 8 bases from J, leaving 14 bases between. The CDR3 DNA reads TGCAGTGCTAGTGTTGGGGGACGCGATGAGCAGTTCTTC. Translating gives CSASVGGRDEQFF.

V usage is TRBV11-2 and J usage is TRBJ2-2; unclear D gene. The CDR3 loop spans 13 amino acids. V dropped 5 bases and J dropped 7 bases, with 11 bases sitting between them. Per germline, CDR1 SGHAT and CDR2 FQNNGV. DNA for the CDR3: TGTGCCAGCAGCCCGATGTGGATCGGGGAGCTGTTTTTT. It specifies CASSPMWIGELFF.

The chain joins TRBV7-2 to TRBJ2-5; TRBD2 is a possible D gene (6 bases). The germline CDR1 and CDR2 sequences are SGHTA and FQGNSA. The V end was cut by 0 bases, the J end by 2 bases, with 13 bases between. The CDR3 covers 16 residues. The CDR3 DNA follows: TGTGCCAGCAGCTTAGCTGGCGGGGCTAGTCAAGAGACCCAGTACTTC. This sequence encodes CASSLAGGASQETQYF.

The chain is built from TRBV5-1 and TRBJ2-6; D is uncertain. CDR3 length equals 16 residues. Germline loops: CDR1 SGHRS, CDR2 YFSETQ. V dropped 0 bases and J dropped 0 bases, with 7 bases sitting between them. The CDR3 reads CASSLVGSSGANVLTF. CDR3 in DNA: TGCGCCAGCAGCTTGGTCGGTAGCTCTGGGGCCAACGTCCTGACTTTC.